This is a list of T cell receptor beta chains from one sample in a study of blood T cell repertoires in COVID-19. The table came from immunoSEQ multiplex PCR; TCRdb's copy has only in-frame clones and leaves some out. The sample contains approximately 170,000 clones, 70% to 85% of which appear only once. Specimen: PBMCs or T cells enriched from blood (not recorded which). The receptors were gathered from a woman in her seventies in a cohort exposed to, infected with or recovered from COVID-19 (not recorded which). CDR3s include the opening cysteine and the closing phenylalanine or tryptophan. The D gene is left open where the match is weak. Clone size is not always given. Where it is, it says once, few, many or a class for expanded clones.

TRBJ2-2 | TRBD1 | NA | TRBV9 | CASSVRTGDTGELFF | TGTGCCAGCAGCGTACGGACAGGGGACACCGGGGAGCTGTTTTTT
TRBJ2-5 | NA | NA | TRBV5-4 | CASSSAGTSETQYF | TGTGCCAGCAGCTCCGCCGGGACATCAGAGACCCAGTACTTC
TRBJ2-7 | NA | NA | TRBV6-5 | CASRQRSSYEQYF | TGTGCCAGCAGACAGAGATCCTCCTACGAGCAGTACTTC
TRBJ1-4 | TRBD1 | NA | TRBV27 | CASSLTGVGEKLFF | TGTGCCAGCAGTTTGACAGGGGTGGGTGAAAAACTGTTTTTT
TRBJ2-3 | TRBD2 | NA | TRBV6-5 | CASSYDSGMSTDTQYF | TGTGCCAGCAGTTACGATAGCGGGATGAGCACAGATACGCAGTATTTT
TRBJ2-7 | NA | NA | TRBV5-4 | CASSLNRDYEQYF | TGTGCCAGCAGCTTGAACAGGGACTACGAGCAGTACTTC
TRBJ1-2 | TRBD1 | NA | TRBV5-4 | CASSRQGADYGYTF | TGTGCCAGCAGCCGACAGGGGGCGGACTATGGCTACACCTTC
TRBJ2-3 | NA | once | TRBV11-2 | CASSHRTESTDTQYF | TGTGCCAGCAGCCACCGGACAGAGAGCACAGATACACAGTATTTT
TRBJ2-7 | NA | NA | TRBV28 | CASSGETEQYF | TGTGCCAGCAGTGGAGAGACCGAGCAGTACTTC
TRBJ2-2 | TRBD1 | NA | TRBV28 | CASRASQGANANTGELFF | TGTGCCAGCAGGGCCTCACAGGGGGCGAATGCGAACACCGGGGAGCTGTTTTTT
TRBJ2-1 | TRBD1 | few | TRBV7-9 | CASSLGGQMRNEQFF | TGTGCCAGCAGCTTAGGGGGACAGATGCGCAATGAGCAGTTCTTC
TRBJ2-5 | TRBD2 | NA | TRBV9 | CASNVAAGGETQYF | TGTGCCAGCAACGTCGCCGCGGGGGGAGAGACCCAGTACTTC
TRBJ1-1 | NA | NA | TRBV6-2/TRBV6-3 | CASSYLRRNTEAFF | TGTGCCAGCAGTTACTTACGGAGGAACACTGAAGCTTTCTTT
TRBJ2-5 | NA | NA | TRBV28 | CASSSPGLQETQYF | TGTGCCAGCAGCTCACCGGGACTCCAAGAGACCCAGTACTTC
TRBJ2-7 | NA | NA | TRBV28 | CASKDFGGQYF | TGTGCCAGCAAAGATTTCGGCGGGCAGTACTTC
TRBJ2-6 | TRBD1 | NA | TRBV6-6 | CASSPSTPDRGGSGANVLTF | TGTGCCAGCAGTCCCTCCACTCCCGACAGGGGAGGTTCTGGGGCCAACGTCCTGACTTTC
TRBJ2-5 | TRBD2 | NA | TRBV10-1 | CASAAGGQEETQYF | TGCGCCAGCGCCGCGGGAGGGCAAGAAGAGACCCAGTACTTC
TRBJ2-3 | NA | NA | TRBV7-3 | CASSTNSNTDTQYF | TGTGCCAGCAGCACCAACTCGAACACAGATACGCAGTATTTT
TRBJ2-7 | NA | NA | TRBV7-9 | CASSLATASYEQYF | TGTGCCAGCAGCTTAGCGACAGCCTCCTACGAGCAGTACTTC
TRBJ2-7 | NA | NA | TRBV29-1 | CSVGMLGGGSYEQYF | TGCAGCGTTGGAATGCTGGGAGGAGGCTCCTACGAGCAGTACTTC
TRBJ2-7 | NA | NA | TRBV6-5 | CASGVRQGFHEQYF | TGTGCCAGCGGAGTGCGGCAGGGGTTCCACGAGCAGTACTTC
TRBJ2-3 | TRBD1 | few | TRBV15 | CATRGGALRLSTDTQYF | TGTGCCACCCGAGGGGGCGCCTTGAGACTTAGCACAGATACGCAGTATTTT
TRBJ1-1 | NA | NA | TRBV18 | CASSPPGHRNTEAFF | TGTGCCAGCTCACCACCGGGACATAGGAACACTGAAGCTTTCTTT
TRBJ2-7 | TRBD1 | many | TRBV28 | CASIRGGTGVDEQYF | TGTGCCAGCATAAGGGGAGGGACAGGGGTCGACGAGCAGTACTTC
TRBJ2-4 | TRBD2 | NA | TRBV7-9 | CASSLTAGVGDIQYF | TGTGCCAGCAGCTTGACCGCGGGAGTCGGGGACATTCAGTACTTC
TRBJ2-7 | NA | NA | TRBV7-6 | CASSLGAGGSYEQYF | TGTGCCAGCAGCTTAGGGGCGGGTGGCTCCTACGAGCAGTACTTC
TRBJ2-3 | NA | NA | TRBV7-3 | CASSPTGSVGDTQYF | TGTGCCAGCAGTCCTACAGGGTCGGTTGGAGATACGCAGTATTTT
TRBJ2-3 | NA | NA | TRBV11-3 | CASSLQGFGADTQYF | TGTGCCAGCAGTCTTCAGGGTTTTGGGGCAGATACGCAGTATTTT
TRBJ1-3 | NA | NA | TRBV28 | CASSGPYRTSSGNTIYF | TGTGCCAGCAGTGGACCATACAGGACCAGCTCTGGAAACACCATATATTTT
TRBJ2-1 | NA | NA | TRBV4-3 | CASSQVGRGYNEQFF | TGCGCCAGCAGTCAAGTTGGTCGGGGGTACAATGAGCAGTTCTTC
TRBJ2-1 | NA | NA | TRBV9 | CASKSSNSNEQFF | TGTGCCAGCAAATCTAGTAACTCCAATGAGCAGTTCTTC
TRBJ2-2 | NA | once | TRBV30 | CAWKDPGKTGELFF | TGTGCCTGGAAGGATCCAGGGAAGACCGGGGAGCTGTTTTTT
TRBJ2-2 | TRBD2 | NA | TRBV18 | CASSPLLGGSAGELFF | TGTGCCAGCTCACCCCTGCTCGGCGGGAGCGCCGGGGAGCTGTTTTTT
TRBJ2-1 | TRBD2 | few | TRBV3-1/TRBV3-2 | CASSLLAEEQFF | TGTGCCAGCAGCCTGCTAGCGGAGGAGCAGTTCTTC